This note documents a single TCR beta chain sequence. This CDR3 is built from 15 residues. CDR1 and CDR2 (germline): SQVTM, ANQGSEA. V dropped 7 bases and J dropped 1 base, with 19 bases sitting between them. This sample was included in a study of T cell responses to AZD1222 COVID-19 vaccine. The data were produced by immunoSEQ multiplex PCR, yet TCRdb's version contains in-frame clones alone and is incomplete. This table holds approximately 150,000 clones, about 86% found once. The clonotype comes from an adult who received the AZD1222 COVID-19 vaccine. V and J are TRBV29-1 and TRBJ1-1, with D maybe TRBD1 (6 bases). The starting material was peripheral blood, obtained 28 days after the second AZD1222 dose. The CDR3 region is CSAYHAGRGNTEAFF. CDR3 coding DNA: TGCAGCGCCTATCACGCTGGCAGGGGGAACACTGAAGCTTTCTTT.